The 17 T cell receptor beta chains given below trace back to one sample, sequenced in a study of T cells in Graves' hyperthyroidism and ophthalmopathy. The source material, RNA transcripts, was used to amplify TCR beta CDR3 regions. Using the HTBI primer set, a first-round RT-PCR was run on the TCR CDR3. Each CDR3 protein is one row after TCRdb ran MiXCR on the multiplex PCR reads. The profile shows 450,000 to 650,000 distinct CDR3 sequences, less than 25% of them singletons. Sample: blood. All receptors derive from a man younger than 35 with Graves' hyperthyroidism.

This clonotype was detected only once. CDR3: CASSLWDRGYGYTF. The CDR3 bases are TGTGCCAGCAGTCTCTGGGACAGGGGCTATGGCTACACCTTC. The chain employs TRBV12-3 or TRBV12-4 and TRBJ1-2; 10 nucleotides match TRBD1. Trimming cost V 5 bases and J 4 bases; bases outside gene matches: 4. This CDR3 is 14 amino acids long.

This clonotype was detected many times. The J gene is TRBJ2-7, the V gene TRBV5-1; D ambiguous. Deletions cut 0 bases from V and 0 bases from J, with 7 bases between. CDR3 length equals 14 residues. CDR1 SGHRS and CDR2 YFSETQ come from the germline V gene. The CDR3 DNA is TGCGCCAGCAGCTTGGGAAAAGACTCCTACGAGCAGTACTTC. Encoded protein: CASSLGKDSYEQYF. Filled out from reference TRBV5-1 and TRBJ2-7, the complete variable domain reads KAGVTQTPRYLIKTRGQQVTLSCSPISGHRSVSWYQQTPGQGLQFLFEYFSETQRNKGNFPGRFSGRQFSNSRSEMNVSTLELGDSALYLCASSLGKDSYEQYFGPGTRLTVT.

In nucleotides, the CDR3 is TGTGCCAGCAGCTCGGGACTAGCGGTGCAGTACTTC. Amino acids: CASSSGLAVQYF. The rearrangement joins TRBV11-2 to TRBJ2-7, with 11 bases matching TRBD2. CDR3 length: 12 amino acids. J lost 9 bases, V lost 4 bases, and 2 bases had no gene match. Per the germline V gene, CDR1 is SGHAT and CDR2 is FQNNGV.

This clonotype occurred many times. V is TRBV12-3 or TRBV12-4 and J is TRBJ2-3, with 7 positions matching TRBD2. The V gene end was trimmed by 8 bases and the J gene end by 8 bases; junction bases not matched to a gene: 10. The CDR3 is made up of 13 amino acids. The CDR3 region is CASGSLGEGTQYF. CDR3 coding DNA: TGTGCCAGCGGCTCCCTGGGGGAGGGTACGCAGTATTTT.

This clonotype was counted between two and nine times. The chain couples TRBV6-2 or TRBV6-3 to TRBJ2-7; 9 bases map to TRBD2. CDR3 size: 15 residues. Germline CDR1 reads MNHEY; CDR2 reads SVGEGT. V shed 7 bases and J 2 bases; nucleotides not matched to a gene: 9. This chain's CDR3 is CASTDGLAGTYEQYF. CDR3 DNA: TGTGCCAGCACCGACGGGCTAGCGGGAACCTACGAGCAGTACTTC.

The gene calls are TRBV20-1 and TRBJ1-1, with D unclear. V shed 3 bases and J shed 4 bases, with 9 bases lying between them. This CDR3 is built from 12 residues. Germline V gene lookup returns CDR1 DFQATT and CDR2 SNEGSKA (reference sequence). CDR3 nucleotide sequence: TGCAGTGCTAGGCCCAGGAGCACTGAAGCTTTCTTT. Its translation: CSARPRSTEAFF.

The rearrangement uses TRBV29-1 and TRBJ2-7, with D unclear. V lost 4 bases and J lost 0, with 10 bases in between. The CDR3 totals 13 residues. CDR1 and CDR2 from the germline V gene are SQVTM and ANQGSEA. CDR3 region: CSVGAGTSYEQYF. The DNA of the CDR3 is TGCAGCGTTGGAGCAGGTACCTCCTACGAGCAGTACTTC.

The chain combines TRBV9 with TRBJ1-6; D ambiguous. Germline-derived CDR1 and CDR2 are SGDLS and YYNGEE. V shed 2 bases and J shed 0 bases, with 9 bases lying between them. The CDR3 is made up of 16 amino acids. The CDR3 here is CASSVGGSSYNSPLHF. CDR3 sequence (DNA): TGTGCCAGCAGCGTCGGTGGGAGCTCCTATAATTCACCCCTCCACTTT.

This clonotype was observed at least ten times. The CDR3, as DNA: TGTGCCAGCAGCCTCACGGGGAAGGGCACAGATACGCAGTATTTT. The encoded protein is CASSLTGKGTDTQYF. This chain connects TRBV11-2 to TRBJ2-3, with a possible D match to TRBD2 (5 bases). This CDR3 has 15 amino acids. Germline V gene lookup returns CDR1 SGHAT and CDR2 FQNNGV. Trimming removed 5 bases at V and 1 base at J, with 13 bases between.

The table lists this clonotype with many counts. The genes are TRBV11-2 and TRBJ2-5; D is uncertain. CDR3 length: 13 residues. V lost 9 bases, J lost 1 base, and 12 bases lay in between. Per germline, CDR1 SGHAT and CDR2 FQNNGV. The CDR3 loop reads CASSASPQETQYF. CDR3 bases: TGTGCCAGTTCAGCGTCGCCCCAAGAGACCCAGTACTTC.

This chain connects TRBV11-2 to TRBJ2-7, with 8 bases matching TRBD1. Germline CDR1 and CDR2: SGHAT and FQNNGV. This CDR3 is built from 14 residues. J gave up 3 bases and V 5 bases, and 6 bases lay outside the gene matches. CDR3 protein: CASSMSGQGYEQYF. For the CDR3, the DNA is TGTGCCAGCAGCATGTCCGGACAGGGCTACGAGCAGTACTTC.

This clonotype was seen repeatedly, ten times or more. The chain recombines TRBV6-1 with TRBJ1-1, with TRBD1 identical over 7 bases. This CDR3 contains 16 residues. The junction had 11 bases not matched to a gene; V was cut back by 3 bases and J by 4 bases. Germline V CDR1 and CDR2: MNHNS, SASEGT. The CDR3 reads CASSEPPGQTITEAFF. As DNA, the CDR3 is TGTGCCAGCAGTGAGCCACCGGGACAGACCATCACTGAAGCTTTCTTT.

There are many counts of this clonotype. This rearrangement joins TRBV9 to TRBJ2-7; D is uncertain. With 1 base removed from V and 3 bases from J, the gap between germline ends came to 8 bases. CDR3 length: 13 amino acids. Germline assignment: CDR1 SGDLS and CDR2 YYNGEE. The CDR3 is CASSVSDGYEQYF. The CDR3 DNA follows: TGTGCCAGCAGCGTATCAGACGGCTACGAGCAGTACTTC.

The CDR3 spells CASSRLLGRGEETQYF. CDR3 sequence (DNA): TGTGCCAGCAGCCGCCTGCTGGGGCGGGGCGAAGAGACCCAGTACTTC. This sequence joins TRBV14 and TRBJ2-5; TRBD2 is a possible D gene (6 bases). Germline V gene data show CDR1 as SGHDN and CDR2 as FVKESK. The V end was cut by 4 bases, the J end by 3 bases, with 18 bases between. CDR3 length equals 16 residues.

V is TRBV9 and J is TRBJ1-6, with D tentatively TRBD1 (5 bases). The CDR3 covers 15 residues. V was shortened by 4 bases and J by 6 bases, with 14 bases between the two germline ends. The V gene's germline CDR1 is SGDLS and CDR2 YYNGEE. CDR3 loop: CASSPGGGVNSPLHF. The CDR3 DNA reads as TGTGCCAGCAGCCCGGGCGGGGGTGTTAATTCACCCCTCCACTTT.

CDR3 nucleotides: TGTGCCAGCAGCCAAGGGGGGGCAGGGGTCACCGGGGAGCTGTTTTTT. This encodes CASSQGGAGVTGELFF. The chain employs TRBV4-2 and TRBJ2-2, with D possibly called TRBD1 or TRBD2 (6 bases each). From germline, CDR1 is LGHNA and CDR2 YNFKEQ. This CDR3 has 16 amino acids. The V end lost 1 base, the J end lost 4 bases, and 13 bases lay between the germline ends.

J is TRBJ2-7 and V is TRBV10-2; D is possibly TRBD1 (5 bases). This CDR3 has 14 residues. Germline values: CDR1 WSHSY, CDR2 SAAADI. Between the trimmed V and J ends, which lost 5 bases and 7 bases, there was a span of 18 bases. The CDR3 sequence: CASSQWARVSEQYF. CDR3 nucleotides: TGCGCCAGCAGTCAATGGGCCAGGGTGTCAGAGCAGTACTTC.